This T cell receptor beta chain was identified during a study of T cells in Graves' hyperthyroidism and ophthalmopathy. The CDR3 loop spans 16 amino acids. Germline-derived CDR1 and CDR2 are LGHNA and YSLEER. V lost 0 bases and J lost 4, with 13 bases in between. The CDR3 regions of TCR beta were amplified from RNA transcripts. TCR CDR3 underwent first-round RT-PCR with the HTBI primer set. MiXCR, run by TCRdb on the multiplex PCR reads, gives a single entry per CDR3 protein. Among some 600,000 distinct CDR3 sequences listed, approximately 15% were seen once. Study findings and constraints: Ophthalmopathy and stable hyperthyroidism were told apart by a 13 V-J model.

This clonotype has just a few counts. The antigen remains unidentified. The clonotype comes from a woman in her twenties or thirties with Graves' hyperthyroidism that later progressed to Graves' ophthalmopathy. This sequence joins TRBV4-3 and TRBJ2-1, with D perhaps being TRBD1 or TRBD2 (5 bases each). The sample taken for sequencing was blood. The CDR3 DNA is TGCGCCAGCAGCCAAGAATGGGACGAAGGTTACAATGAGCAGTTCTTC. This codes for CASSQEWDEGYNEQFF.